This TCR beta chain is drawn from a study of Ad26.COV2.S vaccination and SARS-CoV-2 variants. On the study more broadly: As a participant in COV1001, the donor was in the Ad26.COV2.S trial arm. Doses of Ad26.COV2.S were injected into muscle once or twice, 56 days apart.

Sequenced by immunoSEQ multiplex PCR; TCRdb stores in-frame clones only, minus some. The repertoire holds about 350,000 clones, with 88% as singletons. Treatment defined: some 20 received Ad26.COV2.S at low or high dose, single or two shots; 5 received placebo; per-sample allocation not given. The samples were gathered on day 63 after the first injection of vaccine or placebo. An Ad26 vector expressing Wuhan-strain SARS-CoV-2 spike served as the vaccine. Remarks on this clone: The antigen is undetermined.

This CDR3 has 21 amino acids. Germline CDR1 LGHNA, CDR2 YSLEER. Deletions cut 1 base from V and 10 bases from J, with 35 bases between. Findings and caveats of the study: Across vaccine and placebo recipients, the breadth of non-spike TCRs was similar.

Sequencing was performed on peripheral blood, taken in a trial of Ad26.COV2.S vaccine versus placebo. This clonotype was obtained from a person between 18 and 65 years old who received the Ad26.COV2.S COVID-19 vaccine or a placebo. The chain is built from TRBV4-3 and TRBJ2-1; D not certain. In nucleotides, the CDR3 is TGCGCCAGCAGCCAAGTTATGGAAGGCCGCTGCGAGTTTTGCCTACAATGGGAGCAGTTCTTC. Translated, it gives CASSQVMEGRCEFCLQWEQFF.